These 3 T cell receptor beta chains were all obtained from the same sample, sequenced in a study of T cells after yellow fever vaccination. TCRdb reanalysed the 5' RACE reads using MiXCR and keeps one entry per CDR3 protein. The sample carries some 49,000 distinct CDR3 sequences, more than 6% recorded once. The specimen comprised PBMCs, either bulk or a sorted T-cell subset (CD4+, CD8+, memory, or dextramer-sorted; not recorded which), sampled 45 days after the yellow fever booster vaccination. These receptors were obtained from a young man who received the YFV17D yellow fever vaccine.

This clonotype came up many times. The chain uses TRBV11-2 and TRBJ2-7, with 13 bases fitting TRBD2. Germline CDR1 and CDR2: SGHAT and FQNNGV. After removal of 5 bases from V and 9 bases from J, the junction contained 19 bases not matched to a gene. The CDR3 has 18 amino acids. CDR3 sequence reads: CASSTYGTSGKFRHTQYF. CDR3 nucleotides: TGTGCCAGCAGCACCTACGGGACTAGCGGGAAATTTCGACATACGCAGTACTTC.

This clonotype was seen ten or more times. The chain uses TRBV20-1 and TRBJ2-1; 8 bases map to TRBD2. CDR3 size: 16 residues. V lost 0 bases to trimming and J lost 6 bases; unmatched junction nucleotides: 10. Germline V lookup: CDR1 DFQATT, CDR2 SNEGSKA (reference sequence). The CDR3 sequence is CSARDPGGRVFNEQFF. Here the CDR3 DNA reads TGCAGTGCTAGAGATCCGGGGGGGCGGGTCTTCAATGAGCAGTTCTTC.

CDR3 region: CASSLFLRAGLSDTQYF. CDR3 nucleotide sequence: TGTGCCAGCAGCTTATTTCTTAGGGCGGGATTGTCAGATACGCAGTATTTT. The genes are TRBV7-2 and TRBJ2-3; possible D gene TRBD2, 6 bases. V was clipped by 2 bases and J by 4 bases, with 19 bases between them. Germline V gene data show CDR1 as SGHTA and CDR2 as FQGNSA. CDR3 length: 17 amino acids.